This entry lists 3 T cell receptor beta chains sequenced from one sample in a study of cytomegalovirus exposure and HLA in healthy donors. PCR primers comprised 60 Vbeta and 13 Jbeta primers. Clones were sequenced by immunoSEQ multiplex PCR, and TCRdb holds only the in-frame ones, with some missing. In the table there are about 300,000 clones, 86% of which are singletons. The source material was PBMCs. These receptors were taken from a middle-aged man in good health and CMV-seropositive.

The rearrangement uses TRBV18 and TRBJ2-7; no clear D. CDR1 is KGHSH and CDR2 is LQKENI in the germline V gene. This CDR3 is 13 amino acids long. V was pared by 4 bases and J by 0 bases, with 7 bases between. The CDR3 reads CASSQSVSYEQYF. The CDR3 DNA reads TGTGCCAGCTCACAGAGCGTCTCCTACGAGCAGTACTTC.

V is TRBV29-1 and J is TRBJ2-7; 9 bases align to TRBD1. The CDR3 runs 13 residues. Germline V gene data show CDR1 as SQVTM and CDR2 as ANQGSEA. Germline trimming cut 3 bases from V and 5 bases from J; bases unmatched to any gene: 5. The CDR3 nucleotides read TGCAGCGTTGATAGGACAGGGGAACACGAGCAGTACTTC. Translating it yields CSVDRTGEHEQYF.

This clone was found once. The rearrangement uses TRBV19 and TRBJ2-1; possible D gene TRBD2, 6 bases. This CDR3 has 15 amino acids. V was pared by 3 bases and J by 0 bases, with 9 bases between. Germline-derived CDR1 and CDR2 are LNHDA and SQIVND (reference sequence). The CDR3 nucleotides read TGTGCCAGTAGTATCGGGAGTAACTCCTACAATGAGCAGTTCTTC. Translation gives CASSIGSNSYNEQFF.